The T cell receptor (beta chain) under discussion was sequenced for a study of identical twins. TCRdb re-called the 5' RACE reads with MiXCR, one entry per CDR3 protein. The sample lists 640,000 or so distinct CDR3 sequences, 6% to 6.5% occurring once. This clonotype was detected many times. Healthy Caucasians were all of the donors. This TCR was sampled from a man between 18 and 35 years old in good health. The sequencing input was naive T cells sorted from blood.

The CDR3 DNA follows: TGTGCCAGCAGCTTGGACAGCTCCACGACTCGGGAACAGCCCCAGCATTTT. It codes for CASSLDSSTTREQPQHF. This chain connects TRBV5-5 to TRBJ1-5, with D hard to call. Germline loops: CDR1 SGHKS, CDR2 YYEKEE (reference sequence). This CDR3 region has 17 residues. V was pared by 0 bases and J by 7 bases, with 20 bases between.